The 26 T cell receptor beta chains below come from one sample, sequenced in a study of T-cell reconstitution after alpha-beta-depleted transplantation in children. Preparing the TCRbeta library involved the use of unique molecular identifiers. TCRdb re-called the PCR reads with MiXCR, one entry per CDR3 protein. In the table there are about 600,000 distinct CDR3 sequences, 10% to 15% of which are singletons. Sequences were derived from PBMCs, mostly from graft donor cells, sampled 360 days after TCRalphabeta/CD19-depleted stem cell transplant. All receptors come from a male patient aged 10-17 years who had a stem cell transplant for acute myeloid leukemia, so the T cells may come from the graft donor.

This chain joins TRBV3-1 and TRBJ1-3; D not resolved. The V and J ends lost 0 bases and 5 bases respectively, with 8 bases between them. The germline gives CDR1 LGHDT, CDR2 YNNKEL (reference sequence). CDR3 length: 14 residues. The CDR3 DNA is TGTGCCAGCAGCCAAGATCAACAGCGAAACACCATATATTTT. Translating gives CASSQDQQRNTIYF.

This clonotype occurred a few times. The chain uses TRBV4-2 and TRBJ2-7, with TRBD2 identical over 8 bases. The germline CDR1 and CDR2 sequences are LGHNA and YNFKEQ. The CDR3 runs to 19 residues. Trimming took 0 bases from V and 0 from J; bases not matched to a gene: 13. CDR3 nucleotides: TGTGCCAGCAGCCAAGATTACCGAGGAGTAGCGGGGAGCTCCTACGAGCAGTACTTC. It yields the protein CASSQDYRGVAGSSYEQYF.

This clonotype was seen repeatedly, ten times or more. CDR3 sequence reads: CSVEVRTSGRAREQFF. Here the CDR3 DNA reads TGCAGCGTTGAAGTCCGGACTAGCGGGAGGGCCCGAGAGCAGTTCTTC. The gene calls are TRBV29-1 and TRBJ2-1, with 15 bases identical to TRBD2. With V trimmed by 1 base and J by 10 bases, 8 bases remained unmatched. Germline values: CDR1 SQVTM, CDR2 ANQGSEA. The CDR3 sequence is 16 residues long.

This clonotype was recorded a few times. The J gene is TRBJ1-3, the V gene TRBV29-1; D unclear. CDR1 and CDR2 from the germline V gene are SQVTM and ANQGSEA. The CDR3 is 13 residues long. The V and J ends lost 3 bases and 2 bases respectively, with 8 bases between them. CDR3 in DNA: TGCAGCGTTGATCGGCTAGCTGGAAACACCATATATTTT. Protein sequence: CSVDRLAGNTIYF.

V usage is TRBV2 and J usage is TRBJ2-4; the D gene is possibly TRBD2 (5 bases). Trimming took off 3 bases at V and 1 base at J, with 13 bases between the two ends. CDR1 is SNHLY, CDR2 FYNNEI, per germline. This CDR3 is built from 16 residues. CDR3 in amino acids: CASSEGALGAKNIQYF. The CDR3 DNA reads as TGTGCCAGCAGTGAGGGAGCCCTAGGGGCCAAAAACATTCAGTACTTC.

This clonotype came up many times. V gene TRBV7-8 combines with J gene TRBJ2-2, with D unresolved. This CDR3 is built from 15 residues. Trimming took 1 base from V and 0 from J, leaving 6 bases between them. CDR1 and CDR2 (germline): SGHVS, FQNEAQ. The CDR3 DNA is TGTGCCAGCAGCTTAGGAGTAACGAACACCGGGGAGCTGTTTTTT. Residues: CASSLGVTNTGELFF.

This clonotype was seen a few times. The DNA of the CDR3 is TGTGCCAGCAGCTTCGACAGGGGCCGAAGTGGTGAGCAGTTCTTC. As protein: CASSFDRGRSGEQFF. J is TRBJ2-1 and V is TRBV11-1; TRBD1 agrees at 8 bases. CDR1 is SGHAT and CDR2 is FQDESV in the germline V gene (reference sequence). V lost 3 bases, J lost 9 bases, and 10 bases stayed unmatched. CDR3 size: 15 residues.

Concerning this clonotype: Compared with germline, one end of the junction differs, possibly owing to a read error. The J gene is TRBJ2-5, the V gene TRBV7-7; D not resolved. CDR3 length equals 13 residues. CDR1 is SSHAT, CDR2 FNYEAQ, per germline (reference sequence). CDR3: CASSQRPQETQYF. Here the CDR3 DNA reads TGTGCTAGCAGCCAACGACCTCAAGAGACCCAGTACTTC.

The chain uses TRBV20-1 and TRBJ2-3; D is perhaps TRBD2 (6 bases). The CDR3 totals 12 residues. Germline CDR1 and CDR2: DFQATT and SNEGSKA (reference sequence). The ends were cut back, 5 bases at V and 9 bases at J, with 15 bases in the middle. CDR3 nucleotides: TGCAGTGCTGCCCAGGAAGGGAGGACGCAGTATTTT. The encoded protein is CSAAQEGRTQYF.

The V gene is TRBV6-5, the J gene TRBJ2-1; 10 bases map to TRBD1. CDR1 MNHEY and CDR2 SVGAGI come from the germline V gene. The CDR3 loop spans 16 amino acids. The V segment lost 6 bases and the J segment 4 bases; nucleotides outside the gene matches: 9. This chain's CDR3 is CASSRPTGGWYNEQFF. CDR3 nucleotides: TGTGCCAGCAGCCGACCGACAGGGGGCTGGTACAATGAGCAGTTCTTC.

V usage is TRBV7-2 and J usage is TRBJ1-1; D unclear. CDR3 length: 15 amino acids. CDR1 is SGHTA, CDR2 FQGNSA, per germline. V gave up 7 bases and J gave up 0 bases, with 15 bases separating them. The CDR3 region is CASTLRSRMNTEAFF. The CDR3 bases are TGTGCCAGCACCCTCAGGTCAAGAATGAACACTGAAGCTTTCTTT.

This clonotype has only a few counts. The V gene is TRBV12-3 or TRBV12-4, the J gene TRBJ2-5, with TRBD1 as a possible D gene (6 bases). This CDR3 has 14 amino acids. The V end lost 2 bases, the J end lost 5 bases, and 12 bases lay between the germline ends. The CDR3 here is CASSLRTVLETQYF. CDR3 coding DNA: TGTGCCAGCAGTTTAAGGACAGTTCTTGAGACCCAGTACTTC.

This clonotype was seen more than once but under ten times. This chain uses TRBV19 with TRBJ2-2; D perhaps matches TRBD1 (6 bases). Between the trimmed V and J ends, which lost 3 bases and 6 bases, there was a span of 14 bases. There are 15 residues in the CDR3. CDR1 and CDR2 (germline): LNHDA, SQIVND (reference sequence). The CDR3 sequence: CASSMWTEISGELFF. The CDR3 region has the DNA TGTGCCAGTAGTATGTGGACAGAAATCTCCGGGGAGCTGTTTTTT.

This clonotype was detected ten times or more. The chain carries TRBV27 and TRBJ2-1; tentatively, D is TRBD1 (7 bases). This CDR3 region has 16 residues. The V end was cut by 5 bases, the J end by 2 bases, with 16 bases between. Germline CDR1 and CDR2: MNHEY and SMNVEV (reference sequence). The CDR3 loop reads CASSPPGGGAYNEQFF. CDR3 nucleotide sequence: TGTGCCAGCAGTCCCCCAGGAGGGGGCGCCTACAATGAGCAGTTCTTC.

In this sample, this clonotype turned up a few times. The rearrangement joins TRBV6-2 or TRBV6-3 to TRBJ2-3; D not resolved. The CDR3 contains 17 residues. The V and J ends lost 3 bases and 0 bases respectively, with 16 bases between them. In germline, CDR1 is MNHEY, CDR2 SVGEGT. CDR3 sequence reads: CASSYALIWFSTDTQYF. In DNA form, the CDR3 reads TGTGCCAGCAGTTATGCTCTGATCTGGTTCAGCACAGATACGCAGTATTTT.

There are a few counts of this clonotype. This chain links TRBV11-2 with TRBJ2-7; TRBD2 matches 13 bases. Trimming cost V 4 bases and J 0 bases; bases outside gene matches: 15. The germline V gene has CDR1 SGHAT and CDR2 FQNNGV. The CDR3 totals 20 residues. The CDR3 DNA is TGTGCCAGCAGCTCCCCCTCCACCGGGACTAGCGGGGCTAGCTCCTACGAGCAGTACTTC. As protein: CASSSPSTGTSGASSYEQYF.

This clonotype has more than one count but fewer than ten. V gene TRBV10-3 combines with J gene TRBJ2-3; either TRBD1 or TRBD2 may supply D (5 bases each). Germline lookup yields CDR1 ENHRY and CDR2 SYGVKD. The length of the CDR3 is 14 residues. V was shortened by 11 bases and J by 1 base, with 16 bases between the two germline ends. This CDR3 is CAGQTEGRTDTQYF. CDR3 nucleotides: TGTGCCGGGCAGACAGAGGGGCGCACAGATACGCAGTATTTT.

This clonotype was counted a few times. V and J are TRBV14 and TRBJ1-1; D is uncertain. The CDR3 spans 15 residues. The germline CDR1 and CDR2 sequences are SGHDN and FVKESK. V was shortened by 0 bases and J by 3 bases, with 11 bases between the two germline ends. CDR3 coding DNA: TGTGCCAGCAGCCAAGAATGGTCGGAGGACACTGAAGCTTTCTTT. This sequence encodes CASSQEWSEDTEAFF.

This clonotype was observed at least ten times. The chain has TRBV6-4 and TRBJ2-1; 13 nucleotides agree with TRBD2. J was trimmed by 15 bases and V by 2 bases; bases with no gene match: 13. Germline CDR1 MRHNA, CDR2 SNTAGT. This CDR3 region has 16 residues. The CDR3 bases are TGTGCCAGCAGTGACAACTTATACAGACTAGCGGGAGGCGGGTTCTTC. Its protein is CASSDNLYRLAGGGFF.

This clonotype was seen more than once but under ten times. The rearrangement links TRBV6-5 to TRBJ2-1; 13 bases are a match to TRBD2. This CDR3 comprises 14 residues. The germline gives CDR1 MNHEY, CDR2 SVGAGI. With V trimmed by 2 bases and J by 9 bases, 1 base remained unmatched. The DNA of the CDR3 is TGTGCCAGCAGTTACCGGACTAGCGGGAGTGAGCAGTTCTTC. Translating gives CASSYRTSGSEQFF.

This clonotype occurred a few times. J is TRBJ2-2 and V is TRBV4-3, with D hard to call. Germline loops: CDR1 LGHNA, CDR2 YSLEER. This CDR3 has 13 residues. The V end was cut by 1 base, the J end by 8 bases, with 8 bases between. The CDR3 DNA sequence: TGCGCCAGCAGCCAAGTGGGAATAGGGGAGCTGTTTTTT. It codes for CASSQVGIGELFF.

This clonotype has a handful of counts. Sequence at one end of the junction differs from germline and may be a read error. The chain recombines TRBV7-7 with TRBJ2-5; a possible D gene is TRBD2 (6 bases). Germline CDR1 reads SSHAT; CDR2 reads FNYEAQ (reference sequence). The CDR3 spans 17 residues. The CDR3 here is CASSFLPFSGTQETQYF. The CDR3 nucleotides read TGTGCTAGCAGCTTCCTCCCTTTTAGCGGAACTCAAGAGACCCAGTACTTC.

The CDR3 protein is CSARDSRLVGYF. DNA for the CDR3: TGCAGTGCTAGAGATTCAAGACTAGTTGGGTACTTC. This chain uses TRBV20-1 with TRBJ2-7; maybe TRBD2 (6 bases). Per the germline V gene, CDR1 is DFQATT and CDR2 is SNEGSKA (reference sequence). The CDR3 sequence is 12 residues long. With 0 bases removed from V and 12 bases from J, the gap between germline ends came to 15 bases.

Comment on this clonotype: A junction boundary mismatches the germline segment, possibly from a read error. This sequence joins TRBV30 and TRBJ1-5; TRBD1 agrees at 9 bases. The CDR3 is 14 residues long. Germline V gene sequence: CDR1 GTSNPN, CDR2 SVGIG (reference sequence). CDR3 amino acids: CSWSADRGYQPQHF. In nucleotides, the CDR3 is TGTTCCTGGAGTGCGGACAGGGGATATCAGCCCCAGCATTTT.

The chain has TRBV7-8 and TRBJ2-7, with TRBD2 matching over 8 bases. The CDR3 runs to 14 residues. The germline gives CDR1 SGHVS, CDR2 FQNEAQ. The J segment lost 2 bases and the V segment lost 5 bases, leaving 5 bases of the junction unmatched. The CDR3 sequence: CASSPRLAPYEQYF. CDR3 nucleotides: TGTGCCAGCAGCCCCCGACTAGCGCCCTACGAGCAGTACTTC.

This clonotype has more than one count but fewer than ten. This chain connects TRBV6-2 or TRBV6-3 to TRBJ2-1, with a weak D call TRBD1 (6 bases). The CDR3 has 16 amino acids. Trimming left V 0 bases short and J 4 bases short, with 13 bases between. Germline V lookup: CDR1 MNHEY, CDR2 SVGEGT. CDR3 coding DNA: TGTGCCAGCAGTTACTCTCGGCAGGGGCAGTACAATGAGCAGTTCTTC. This encodes CASSYSRQGQYNEQFF.